Given below is one T cell receptor (beta chain) in context. This sample was included in a study of technical replicates of blood from a handful of donors. The method was immunoSEQ multiplex PCR; TCRdb's version includes in-frame clones alone and lacks a portion of them. The data show tens of thousands of clones, around 90% seen once. The CDR3 covers 14 residues. V gave up 2 bases and J gave up 7 bases; unmatched junction bases: 4. The germline gives CDR1 MDHEN, CDR2 SYDVKM. The source material was T cells isolated from PBMCs. This clonotype originated in a human donor in good health. The chain combines TRBV28 with TRBJ1-5, with 8 bases aligning to TRBD1. CDR3 amino acids: CASSLHRGDQPQHF. The CDR3 coding sequence is TGTGCCAGCAGTTTACACAGGGGGGACCAGCCCCAGCATTTT. Looking up the rest from reference TRBV28 and TRBJ1-5 gives the full variable domain: DVKVTQSSRYLVKRTGEKVFLECVQDMDHENMFWYRQDPGLGLRLIYFSYDVKMKEKGDIPEGYSVSREKKERFSLILESASTNQTSMYLCASSLHRGDQPQHFGDGTRLSIL.